This TCR beta chain emerged from a study of vaccination effects on CD4 cells after COVID-19. From germline, CDR1 is LGHNA and CDR2 YNFKEQ. Trimming left V 1 base short and J 4 bases short, with 11 bases between. The CDR3 covers 16 residues. Points from the study as a whole: Marked clonal contraction was seen in infection- and vaccine-induced clones late after vaccination.

The method was immunoSEQ multiplex PCR; TCRdb's version includes in-frame clones alone and lacks a portion of them. The sample shows around 25,000 clones, approximately 80% of them seen only once. Peptide-pool stimulation followed by sequencing identified expanded antigen-specific CD4+ clonotypes in the ViraFEST assay. Subsequent to 10 days of culture, CD4+ T cells were isolated. Two doses of either BNT162b2 or mRNA-1273 were given to each participant. All vaccine recipients tested negative for nucleocapsid antibodies and had never contracted SARS-CoV-2 infection. This clone was observed a single time. Its matching antigen is unknown.

The clonotype was recovered from a human donor who received a COVID-19 vaccine. Some clones in this sample may be carry-over from other donors' samples. Source: CD4+ T cells from PBMCs cultured with SARS-CoV-2 spike peptides, taken after COVID-19 vaccination. This chain uses TRBV4-2 with TRBJ1-6; possibly TRBD1 for D (5 bases). CDR3 region: CASSQGMGDYNSPLHF. In DNA form, the CDR3 reads TGTGCCAGCAGCCAAGGGATGGGGGATTATAATTCACCCCTCCACTTT.